This TCR beta chain derives from a study of radiation and T cells in renal cell carcinoma. The overall study: Nephrectomy followed 15 Gy stereotactic body radiation by 4 weeks. Notes on the study in general: Top tumor clonotypes rose in blood 2 weeks post-radiation, then contracted.

Some clones are missing from TCRdb's copy, which holds only in-frame ones; the method was immunoSEQ multiplex PCR. The sample lists 140,000 to 150,000 clones, roughly 90% occurring once. Concerning this clone: Its target is not known.

This CDR3 comprises 15 residues. The V end lost 6 bases, the J end lost 0 bases, and 15 bases lay between the germline ends. Germline CDR1 KGHSH, CDR2 LQKENI. Time point in this sample: baseline pretreatment blood. The treatment was: 15 Gy SBRT to primary tumor, nephrectomy 4 weeks later. Blood was sampled at baseline, 2 weeks and 4 weeks after SBRT. This renal cell carcinoma was of the clear cell type. The TCR originated in a woman aged 70-85 years with renal cell carcinoma. This sample comprised blood, obtained from a patient whose treatment included radiotherapy and nephrectomy. This chain connects TRBV18 to TRBJ2-7; D gene uncertain. The CDR3 protein is CASSWLDSSSYEQYF. As DNA, the CDR3 is TGTGCCAGCTCGTGGCTAGACTCGAGCTCCTACGAGCAGTACTTC.